This is a list of T cell receptor beta chains from one sample in a study of identical twins. TCRdb re-called the 5' RACE reads with MiXCR, one entry per CDR3 protein. The repertoire has approximately 230,000 distinct CDR3 sequences, 5.5% to 7.5% of them found once; the top ten carry 13% to 15%. The sample was also linked to a second study, of T cells expressing NK-cell markers.

Source material: CD8+ T cells sorted from blood. The origin of the receptors is a woman younger than 30 in good health. The CDR3 runs from the conserved cysteine through the conserved F or W. A D gene is named only where the DNA matches it firmly. The listing skips clone size in some rows; elsewhere it reads once, few, many or a size class.

J,size,V,D,CDR3,DNA
TRBJ2-7,many,TRBV6-2/TRBV6-3,TRBD2,CASSSPPGGIYEQYF,TGTGCCAGCAGTTCACCCCCGGGAGGGATCTACGAGCAGTACTTC
TRBJ1-1,many,TRBV18,.,CASSPIGDTEAFF,TGTGCCAGCTCACCAATAGGGGACACTGAAGCTTTCTTT
TRBJ1-1,many,TRBV27,TRBD1,CASSWGQGIGNTEAFF,TGTGCCAGCAGTTGGGGACAGGGGATTGGGAACACTGAAGCTTTCTTT
TRBJ2-3,.,TRBV29-1,.,CSVVGSEADTQYF,TGCAGCGTTGTGGGGTCGGAGGCAGATACGCAGTATTTT
TRBJ2-1,.,TRBV10-3,TRBD2,CAISGNGGASNEQFF,TGTGCCATCAGTGGAAACGGGGGGGCCTCAAATGAGCAGTTCTTC
TRBJ2-5,many,TRBV12-3/TRBV12-4,.,CASYQGGSQETQYF,TGTGCCAGCTATCAAGGGGGATCCCAAGAGACCCAGTACTTC
TRBJ2-7,few,TRBV12-3/TRBV12-4,TRBD2,CASGEASGTYEQYF,TGTGCCAGCGGGGAGGCTAGCGGCACCTACGAGCAGTACTTC
TRBJ2-1,many,TRBV12-5,TRBD2,CASGLAGGRNEQFF,TGTGCTAGTGGTTTAGCGGGGGGGAGAAATGAGCAGTTCTTC
TRBJ2-5,.,TRBV3-1,.,CASVQSRRYQETQYF,TGTGCCAGCGTTCAGTCGCGCCGGTACCAAGAGACCCAGTACTTC
TRBJ2-3,many,TRBV4-1,.,CASSQEGGLPSTDTQYF,TGCGCCAGCAGCCAAGAAGGAGGACTACCTAGCACAGATACGCAGTATTTT
TRBJ1-1,.,TRBV12-3/TRBV12-4,.,CASSSFLNTEAFF,TGTGCCAGCAGTTCATTCTTGAACACTGAAGCTTTCTTT
TRBJ2-5,few,TRBV7-8,.,CASSSPQDPNRERVWETQYF,TGTGCCAGCAGCTCCCCACAGGACCCGAACAGGGAGAGGGTTTGGGAGACCCAGTACTTC
TRBJ2-2,.,TRBV30,.,CAWSGVRSGELFF,TGTGCCTGGAGTGGAGTGCGGTCCGGGGAGCTGTTTTTT
TRBJ2-2,many,TRBV25-1,TRBD1,CASSGRGQAVPSDGELFF,TGTGCCAGCAGTGGAAGGGGACAGGCGGTCCCTTCAGACGGGGAGCTGTTTTTT
TRBJ1-5,.,TRBV7-9,TRBD1,CASSSQTGDSNQPQHF,TGTGCCAGCAGCTCCCAGACAGGGGATAGCAATCAGCCCCAGCATTTT
TRBJ2-1,few,TRBV28,.,CASSLPGPTHEQFF,TGTGCCAGCAGCCTACCGGGGCCCACCCATGAGCAGTTCTTC
TRBJ2-4,many,TRBV27,.,CASSPPPGTANIQYF,TGTGCCAGCAGCCCGCCCCCGGGGACGGCAAACATTCAGTACTTC
TRBJ1-5,few,TRBV25-1,.,CASSRFGQPQHF,TGTGCCAGCAGTCGTTTCGGTCAGCCCCAGCATTTT
TRBJ2-3,many,TRBV5-5,.,CASSLRQAPDTQYF,TGTGCCAGCAGCCTCCGACAGGCGCCAGATACGCAGTATTTT
TRBJ2-1,many,TRBV6-2/TRBV6-3,.,CASTPRGRSYNEQFF,TGTGCCAGCACTCCACGCGGTCGCTCCTACAATGAGCAGTTCTTC
TRBJ1-2,.,TRBV7-9,TRBD1,CASSDTGGADYGYTF,TGTGCCAGCAGCGATACAGGGGGCGCCGACTATGGCTACACCTTC
TRBJ2-5,many,TRBV12-3/TRBV12-4,.,CASSPFGETQYF,TGTGCCAGCAGCCCTTTTGGGGAGACCCAGTACTTC
TRBJ2-2,.,TRBV6-5,.,CASSYSIASGELFF,TGTGCCAGCAGTTACTCAATAGCCAGCGGGGAGCTGTTTTTT
TRBJ2-7,.,TRBV12-3/TRBV12-4,TRBD1,CASSPGGLEQYF,TGTGCCAGCTCGCCAGGGGGCCTCGAGCAGTACTTC
TRBJ1-2,.,TRBV7-9,.,CASSLGRDGNGYTF,TGTGCCAGCAGCCTCGGCCGGGACGGGAATGGCTACACCTTC
TRBJ2-7,.,TRBV7-3,.,CASSSPGRSVYEQYF,TGTGCCAGCAGCTCCCCCGGCAGGTCGGTCTACGAGCAGTACTTC
TRBJ2-7,.,TRBV27,.,CASAREALSVQYF,TGTGCCAGTGCCAGGGAGGCATTATCAGTGCAGTACTTC
TRBJ2-7,.,TRBV7-9,TRBD2,CASTPGTSFTDEQYF,TGTGCCAGCACGCCGGGGACTAGCTTTACCGACGAGCAGTACTTC
TRBJ1-1,.,TRBV29-1,.,CSVPPGPNTEAFF,TGCAGCGTTCCACCGGGCCCGAACACTGAAGCTTTCTTT
TRBJ1-1,.,TRBV29-1,TRBD1,CSVEEVGRGTEAFF,TGCAGCGTTGAAGAAGTCGGCAGGGGGACTGAAGCTTTCTTT
TRBJ2-3,few,TRBV7-2,TRBD2,CASSLPGLTSGGDTQYF,TGTGCCAGCAGCTTACCCGGACTCACTAGCGGGGGGGATACGCAGTATTTT